Listed below are T cell receptor beta chains from one sample, sequenced in a study of blood T cell repertoires in COVID-19. Repertoires were generated with immunoSEQ multiplex PCR, while TCRdb's copy carries only in-frame clones and drops some. The repertoire includes 400,000 to 450,000 clones, 70% to 90% of them detected once, and 1.4% to 1.5% sits in the top ten. Sequencing was performed on peripheral blood. The receptors originated from a woman in her thirties with active or convalescent COVID-19. The CDR3 runs from the conserved cysteine through the conserved F or W. The order of the fields is V gene, CDR3 length, J gene, CDR3 protein.

>TRBV6-6|13|TRBJ2-7
CVSSVIYGSEQYF
>TRBV11-3|15|TRBJ2-3
CASSPSRYDTDTQYF
>TRBV29-1|15|TRBJ2-6
CSVEAGAGGANVLTF
>TRBV5-1|14|TRBJ2-7
CASSLRTGYNEQYF
>TRBV4-1|16|TRBJ2-3
CASSQVTGLGVDTQYF
>TRBV24-1|14|TRBJ2-5
CATSDSGSRETQYF
>TRBV18|15|TRBJ1-2
CASSRDRTTNYGYTF
>TRBV2|13|TRBJ1-4
CASSRGSGEKLFF
>TRBV10-3|13|TRBJ1-2
CATKRAGAYGYTF
>TRBV4-1|21|TRBJ1-6
CASSQDQGKVGQSAYNSPLHF
>TRBV5-1|14|TRBJ1-2
CASSSDSTNYGYTF
>TRBV5-1|15|TRBJ2-5
CASSRGGGIKETQYF